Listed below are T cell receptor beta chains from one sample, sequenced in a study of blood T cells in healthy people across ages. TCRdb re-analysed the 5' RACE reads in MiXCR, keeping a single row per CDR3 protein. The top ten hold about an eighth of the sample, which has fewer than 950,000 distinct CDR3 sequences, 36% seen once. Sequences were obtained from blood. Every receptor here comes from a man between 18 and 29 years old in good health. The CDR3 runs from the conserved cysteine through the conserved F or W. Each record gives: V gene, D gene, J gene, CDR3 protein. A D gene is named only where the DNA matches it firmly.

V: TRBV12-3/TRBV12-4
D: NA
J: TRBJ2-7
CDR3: CASSPSGGGYYEQYF

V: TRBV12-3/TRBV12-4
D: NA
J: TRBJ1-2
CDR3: CASNPQGSGYGYTF

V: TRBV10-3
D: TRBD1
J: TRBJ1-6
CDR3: CAIRQGDSPLHF

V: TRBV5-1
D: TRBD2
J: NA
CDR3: CASSDGALAGGLVETQYF

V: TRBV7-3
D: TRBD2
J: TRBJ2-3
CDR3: CASSRDSGGDTQYF

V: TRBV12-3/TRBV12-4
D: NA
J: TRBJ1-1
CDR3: CALSAIPNTEAFF

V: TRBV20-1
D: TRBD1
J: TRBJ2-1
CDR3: CSARGQGAHDEQFF

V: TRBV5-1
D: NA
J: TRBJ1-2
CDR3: CASSSGIADGYTF

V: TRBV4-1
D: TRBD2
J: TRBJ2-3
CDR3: CASSQQLAGGPADTQYF

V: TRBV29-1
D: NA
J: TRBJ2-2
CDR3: CSVDERTNTGELFF

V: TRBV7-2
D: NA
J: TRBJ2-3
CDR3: CASSSYPEDTQYF

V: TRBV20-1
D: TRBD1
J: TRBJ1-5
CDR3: CSARGDRGGNQPQHF

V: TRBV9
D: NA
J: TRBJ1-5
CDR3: CASSAGGDYSNQPQHF

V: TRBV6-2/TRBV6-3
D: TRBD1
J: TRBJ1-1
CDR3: CASSYSEDRGTEAFF

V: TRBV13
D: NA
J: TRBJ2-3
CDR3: CAGSLEFDTQYF

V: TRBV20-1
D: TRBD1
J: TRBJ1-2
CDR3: CSATRQGDADGYTF

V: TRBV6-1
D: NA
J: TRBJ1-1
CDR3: CASSELWTLNTEAFF

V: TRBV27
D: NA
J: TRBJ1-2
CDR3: CASKTGPYGYTF

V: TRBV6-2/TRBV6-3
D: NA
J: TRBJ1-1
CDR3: CASTALEHTEAFF

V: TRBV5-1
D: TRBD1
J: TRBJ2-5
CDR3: CASRSTGAQNNEQYF

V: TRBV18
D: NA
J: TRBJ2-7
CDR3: CASSSSRDTYEQYF

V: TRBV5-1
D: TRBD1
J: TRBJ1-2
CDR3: CASSRQGEDDYTF

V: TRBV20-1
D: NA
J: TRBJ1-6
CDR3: CSARGARSDSPLHF